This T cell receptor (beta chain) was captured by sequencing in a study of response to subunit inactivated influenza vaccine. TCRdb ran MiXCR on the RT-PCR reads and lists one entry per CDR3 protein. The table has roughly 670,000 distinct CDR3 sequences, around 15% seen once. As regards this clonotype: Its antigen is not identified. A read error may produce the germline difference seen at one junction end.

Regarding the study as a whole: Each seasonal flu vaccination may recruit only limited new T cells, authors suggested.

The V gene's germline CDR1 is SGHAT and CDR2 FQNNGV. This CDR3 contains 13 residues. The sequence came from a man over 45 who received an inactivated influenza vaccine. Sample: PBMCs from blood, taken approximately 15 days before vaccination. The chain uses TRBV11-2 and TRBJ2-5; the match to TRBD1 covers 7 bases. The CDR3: CARSHDREETQYF. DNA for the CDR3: TGTGCCCGCAGCCATGACAGGGAAGAGACCCAGTACTTC.